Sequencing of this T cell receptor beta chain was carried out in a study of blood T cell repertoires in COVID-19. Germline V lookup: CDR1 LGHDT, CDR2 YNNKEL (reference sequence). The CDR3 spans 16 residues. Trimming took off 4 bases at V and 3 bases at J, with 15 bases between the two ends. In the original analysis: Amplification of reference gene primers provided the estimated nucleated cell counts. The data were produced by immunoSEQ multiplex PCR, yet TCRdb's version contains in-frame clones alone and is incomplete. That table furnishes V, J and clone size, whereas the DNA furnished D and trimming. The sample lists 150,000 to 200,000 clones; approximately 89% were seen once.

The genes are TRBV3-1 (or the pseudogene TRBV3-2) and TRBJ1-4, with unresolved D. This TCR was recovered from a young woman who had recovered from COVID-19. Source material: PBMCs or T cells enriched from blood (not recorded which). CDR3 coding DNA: TGTGCCAGCAGCCCATCTGACGTCAGGCCTAATGAAAAACTGTTTTTT. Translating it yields CASSPSDVRPNEKLFF.